A selection of T cell receptor beta chains follows, all from one sample in a study of CD4 T cells in relation to SARS-CoV-2 and coronaviruses. Their antigens remain unidentified. The table came from immunoSEQ multiplex PCR; TCRdb's copy has only in-frame clones and leaves some out. There are about 36,000 clones in the sample; about 79% occur only once, and around 6.6% lies in the top ten. Material for sequencing was naive CD4+ T cells from PBMCs, cultured in vitro. These receptors all stem from an adult with COVID-19. The CDR3 runs from the conserved cysteine through the conserved F or W. The D gene is left open where the match is weak. Size is omitted from some rows. Given values are once, few, many or a class for expanded clones.

CDR3 length | J gene | clone size | D gene | V gene | CDR3 DNA | CDR3 protein
13 | TRBJ2-5 | - | - | TRBV2 | TGTGCCGGTCGGCCGGGGGCAAAAGAGACCCAGTACTTC | CAGRPGAKETQYF
12 | TRBJ2-2 | - | - | TRBV7-8 | TGTGCCAGCAGCATGACCCGAGGAGAGCTGTTTTTT | CASSMTRGELFF
13 | TRBJ2-5 | - | - | TRBV4-3 | TGCGCCAGCAGCCAAGGAACGGGAGAGACCCAGTACTTC | CASSQGTGETQYF
16 | TRBJ2-2 | - | TRBD2 | TRBV28 | TGTGCCAGCAGTACAAGCGGGAGATTGCGGACCGGGGAGCTGTTTTTT | CASSTSGRLRTGELFF
15 | TRBJ2-1 | - | TRBD2 | TRBV6-4 | TGTGCCAGCTCTTCGGCGGGAGGGTTCGGGAATGAGCAGTTCTTC | CASSSAGGFGNEQFF
15 | TRBJ2-7 | - | - | TRBV25-1 | TGTGCCAGCAGTGAATTAAACAAACAACCCTACGAGCAGTACTTC | CASSELNKQPYEQYF
17 | TRBJ2-7 | - | TRBD1 | TRBV5-1 | TGCGCCAGCAGCTTGGCCCATGGGCAGGGGGTGAACTACGAGCAGTACTTC | CASSLAHGQGVNYEQYF
16 | TRBJ2-3 | once | TRBD2 | TRBV7-2 | TGTGCCAGCAGCTTGGCCGGGACTAGGGGCCCAGATACGCAGTATTTT | CASSLAGTRGPDTQYF
19 | TRBJ2-2 | - | TRBD2 | TRBV28 | TGTGCCAGCAGCCCGAATGAGGCGGCGGGAGGGCCTCGGGCCGGGGAGCTGTTTTTT | CASSPNEAAGGPRAGELFF
15 | TRBJ2-3 | - | - | TRBV5-8 | TGTGCCAGCAGCTTGGGGAGCTCTAGCACAGATACGCAGTATTTT | CASSLGSSSTDTQYF
14 | TRBJ2-1 | - | TRBD2 | TRBV29-1 | TGCAGCTTTTCCGGGACTAGCCCCTACAATGAGCAGTTCTTC | CSFSGTSPYNEQFF
17 | TRBJ2-3 | - | TRBD1 | TRBV4-2 | TGTGCCAGCAGCCAAGGTCGGGGACAGGGGGCCGGAGATACGCAGTATTTT | CASSQGRGQGAGDTQYF
12 | TRBJ2-3 | - | - | TRBV27 | TGTGCCAGCAGTCGCCCCGGGGATACGCAGTATTTT | CASSRPGDTQYF
14 | TRBJ2-7 | - | - | TRBV5-8 | - | CASSSSAPRQMEYF
12 | TRBJ2-3 | - | - | TRBV12-3/TRBV12-4 | TGTGCCAGCAGTCTCCGGGACATCAAGCCGTATTTT | CASSLRDIKPYF
12 | TRBJ2-7 | - | - | TRBV28 | TGTGCCAGCATAGGGCAGGGGTACGAGCAGTACTTC | CASIGQGYEQYF
13 | TRBJ2-7 | few | - | TRBV4-1 | TGCGCCAGCAGCCAAATTACGGGGCTCGAGCAGTACTTC | CASSQITGLEQYF
16 | TRBJ2-3 | - | TRBD2 | TRBV19 | TGTGCCAGTAGTATGTTTTCTAGCGGGAACATAGATACGCAGTATTTT | CASSMFSSGNIDTQYF
16 | TRBJ2-7 | - | - | TRBV4-1 | TGCGCCAGCAGCCAAGATTTCGTAGGGGGGAGCTACGAGCAGTACTTC | CASSQDFVGGSYEQYF
14 | TRBJ2-1 | - | TRBD2 | TRBV2 | TGTGCCAGCAGACTAGCGGGAGTTTACAATGAGCAGTTCTTC | CASRLAGVYNEQFF
12 | TRBJ2-3 | - | - | TRBV3-1/TRBV3-2 | TGTGCCAGCAGCCAAGTCACAGATACGCAGTATTTT | CASSQVTDTQYF
14 | TRBJ2-7 | - | TRBD2 | TRBV7-3 | TGTGCCAGCAGGCCAGCGGGAGGCTCCTACGAGCAGTACTTC | CASRPAGGSYEQYF
17 | TRBJ2-3 | - | TRBD2 | TRBV10-3 | TGTGCCATCAGTGGGGGGGGTACGGACCGAAGCACAGATACGCAGTATTTT | CAISGGGTDRSTDTQYF
14 | TRBJ1-1 | - | - | TRBV7-9 | TGTGCCAGCAGCTTAAAGGACCCGTTCACTGAAGCTTTCTTT | CASSLKDPFTEAFF
15 | TRBJ2-1 | few | - | TRBV7-9 | TGTGCCAGCAGCTTAGACAAGGGCTCCTACAATGAGCAGTTCTTC | CASSLDKGSYNEQFF
14 | TRBJ2-7 | - | TRBD1 | TRBV5-1 | TGCGCCAGCAGCTTGGGACAGGGTTTTTACGAGCAGTACTTC | CASSLGQGFYEQYF
15 | TRBJ1-5 | - | TRBD1 | TRBV29-1 | TGCAGCGTGGAGATGGACAGGGTTGGCAATCAGCCCCAGCATTTT | CSVEMDRVGNQPQHF
15 | TRBJ2-7 | once | - | TRBV6-5 | TGTGCCAGCAGTTACACGACAGTACCCTACTACGAGCAGTACTTC | CASSYTTVPYYEQYF
10 | TRBJ2-5 | - | - | TRBV2 | TGTGCCAGCAGTTCAGAGACCCAGTACTTC | CASSSETQYF
14 | TRBJ2-2 | once | - | TRBV4-1 | TGCGCCAGCAGCCGAACATTAGGGTACGGGGAGCTGTTTTTT | CASSRTLGYGELFF
15 | TRBJ1-2 | - | - | TRBV21-1 | TGTGCCAGCAGCCAAGGTCAGGCAAGACTCTATGGCTACACCTTC | CASSQGQARLYGYTF
14 | TRBJ2-7 | - | TRBD1 | TRBV27 | TGTGCCACCTCTCCGGGGACAGGGGCGCACGAGCAGTACTTC | CATSPGTGAHEQYF
13 | TRBJ1-5 | - | - | TRBV2 | TGTGCCAGCAATTTTGAGGGGAAGCAGCCCCAGCATTTT | CASNFEGKQPQHF
14 | TRBJ2-3 | - | - | TRBV28 | TGTGCCAGCAGTTCACCCCCTCTAGGCCACCCGGGGTATTTT | CASSSPPLGHPGYF
13 | TRBJ2-1 | - | TRBD2 | TRBV30 | TGTGCCCTTGGGAGGGAGTCCTACAATGAGCAGTTCTTC | CALGRESYNEQFF
15 | TRBJ2-7 | - | - | TRBV7-9 | TGTGCCAGCAGCTCCGGGGAGGTGGGGGTCTACGAGCAGTACTTC | CASSSGEVGVYEQYF
15 | TRBJ2-5 | - | - | TRBV7-2 | TGTGCCAGCAGCTTTATGGGGCAGTACCAAGAGACCCAGTACTTC | CASSFMGQYQETQYF
14 | TRBJ2-3 | - | TRBD2 | TRBV5-1 | TGCGCCAGCAGCTTACTAGCGGGGGAAGATACGCAGTATTTT | CASSLLAGEDTQYF
16 | TRBJ2-3 | - | TRBD2 | TRBV6-5 | TGTGCCAGCAGTTCTAGACTAGCTCGTGGCACAGATACGCAGTATTTT | CASSSRLARGTDTQYF
16 | TRBJ1-3 | once | - | TRBV6-1 | TGTGCCAGCAGTGAAGACGGACGGCTCTCTGGAAACACCATATATTTT | CASSEDGRLSGNTIYF
15 | TRBJ1-2 | - | TRBD1 | TRBV6-5 | TGTGCCAGCAGCCCACCCCGGGACAGGGGGCAAGGCTACACCTTC | CASSPPRDRGQGYTF
15 | TRBJ1-1 | - | - | TRBV28 | TGTGCCAGCAGTTTAGCCCTGGGGGGGAACACTGAAGCTTTCTTT | CASSLALGGNTEAFF
15 | TRBJ2-3 | - | - | TRBV9 | TGTGCCAGCAGCGTAATGGAGTCGAGCACAGATACGCAGTATTTT | CASSVMESSTDTQYF
15 | TRBJ1-1 | - | - | TRBV10-2 | TGCGCCAGCAGTGGTACGGGCCCGATGAACACTGAAGCTTTCTTT | CASSGTGPMNTEAFF
14 | TRBJ2-2 | - | - | TRBV6-1 | TGTGCCAGCAGTGAGCTACCGGGACGGCGGGAGCTGTTTTTT | CASSELPGRRELFF
14 | TRBJ1-2 | - | - | TRBV5-5 | TGTGCCAGCAGCTTCGTTCCAGAAACCTATGGCTACACCTTC | CASSFVPETYGYTF
14 | TRBJ1-3 | - | - | TRBV28 | TGTGCCAGCAGTTTTCTAAGTGCAGGAAACACCATATATTTT | CASSFLSAGNTIYF
13 | TRBJ1-6 | - | - | TRBV28 | TGTGCCAGCAGTTTACCGCGAAGATCACCCCTCCACTTT | CASSLPRRSPLHF
14 | TRBJ2-5 | - | - | TRBV13 | TGTGCCAGCAGCTTAGGGACAGAACAAGAGACCCAGTACTTC | CASSLGTEQETQYF
13 | TRBJ2-3 | - | - | TRBV3-1/TRBV3-2 | TGTGCCAGCAGCCAGAGGGGAATAGATACGCAGTATTTT | CASSQRGIDTQYF
11 | TRBJ2-7 | once | - | TRBV20-1 | TGCAGCGGAGTCGTCTCCTACGAGCAGTACTTC | CSGVVSYEQYF
17 | TRBJ2-2 | few | TRBD2 | TRBV30 | TGTGCCTGGACCGGACTAGCGGGAGGCTCCGACACCGGGGAGCTGTTTTTT | CAWTGLAGGSDTGELFF
15 | TRBJ2-3 | - | TRBD1 | TRBV7-2 | TGTGCCAGCCGGCTTGAGACAGGGGGCACAGATACGCAGTATTTT | CASRLETGGTDTQYF
14 | TRBJ2-3 | few | - | TRBV10-1 | TGCGCCAGCAGTTTGACTCGGGACACAGATACGCAGTATTTT | CASSLTRDTDTQYF
18 | TRBJ2-1 | - | TRBD2 | TRBV30 | TGTGCCTGGAGTATCTGGCGGGGGAGGACTAGCGGGAGCTCTGAGCAGTTCTTC | CAWSIWRGRTSGSSEQFF
13 | TRBJ2-1 | - | - | TRBV19 | TGTGCCAGTAGAGCGGACGCCTACAATGAGCAGTTCTTC | CASRADAYNEQFF